This entry lists 14 T cell receptor beta chains sequenced from one sample in a study of shared clonotypes between healthy human individuals (dated by TCRdb to 2020 to 2021). CD8 naive samples were CD45RO-negative cells positively selected for CCR7, giving a CD45RA+CCR7+ population that excluded TemRA cells. Libraries were built with the immunoSEQ multiplex PCR assay. TCRdb provides this immuneACCESS table in a form limited to in-frame rearrangements. Some clones are lacking; in checked studies, under half of them reflect an unresolved V gene, and why the rest are absent is not known. In this sample the table shows some 2,000,000 clones, around 96% of which occur a single time. In total, the top ten clones hold 0.9% to 1.4% of the sample. Sequencing was performed on naive CD8+ T cells sorted from blood. The intended sense of this specimen's cell subset or site label: CD45RA+CCR7+. The origin of the receptors is a man between 18 and 29 years old in good health.

This chain connects TRBV12-2 to TRBJ2-3; TRBD2, as called in the table, went unchecked against the DNA. TRBV12-2 counts as a pseudogene. There are 17 residues in the CDR3. The CDR3 nucleotides are TGTGCAAGTCGCTTAGCTGTTAGCGGGAGTAGAACAGATACGCAGTATTTT. It translates to CASRLAVSGSRTDTQYF.

There are a few counts of this clone. V is TRBV19 and J is TRBJ1-2; D is unclear. CDR3 length equals 12 residues. V dropped 4 bases and J dropped 4 bases, with 7 bases sitting between them. Germline values: CDR1 LNHDA, CDR2 SQIVND (reference sequence). The CDR3 DNA reads TGTGCCAGTAGTACGGACGGCTATGGCTACACCTTC. Protein: CASSTDGYGYTF.

The gene calls are TRBV19 and TRBJ2-3, with a weak D call TRBD1 (5 bases). Looked up from germline, CDR1 is LNHDA and CDR2 is SQIVND (reference sequence). V lost 4 bases and J lost 3, with 8 bases in between. The CDR3 covers 13 residues. CDR3 sequence (DNA): TGTGCCAGTAGTAAAGGGGAAACAGATACGCAGTATTTT. This translates into CASSKGETDTQYF.

This chain links TRBV6-6 with TRBJ1-2; tentatively, D is TRBD1 (5 bases). Trimming left V 7 bases short and J 7 bases short, with 19 bases between. The CDR3 sequence is 14 residues long. Germline CDR1 and CDR2: MNHNY and SVGAGI (reference sequence). CDR3 sequence reads: CASTEPGTLLGYTF. The CDR3 nucleotides are TGTGCCAGCACCGAGCCCGGGACCCTACTTGGCTACACCTTC.

The V and J genes are TRBV10-2 and TRBJ2-5, with D perhaps TRBD1 or TRBD2 (5 bases each). V was shortened by 4 bases and J by 2 bases, with 11 bases between the two germline ends. Looked up from germline, CDR1 is WSHSY and CDR2 is SAAADI. This CDR3 spans 14 amino acids. The CDR3 DNA reads as TGCGCCAGCAGTGCCGGGGCCAAACAAGAGACCCAGTACTTC. This encodes CASSAGAKQETQYF.

The rearrangement joins TRBV7-2 to TRBJ1-2; a weak D match, TRBD1 (6 bases). CDR3 size: 16 residues. Trimming removed 1 base at V and 4 bases at J, with 16 bases between. Germline V gene lookup returns CDR1 SGHTA and CDR2 FQGNSA. The CDR3 DNA reads as TGTGCCAGCAGCTTAGGTGGGGAAGGACAGTCCTATGGCTACACCTTC. Translation gives CASSLGGEGQSYGYTF.

Regarding this clone: Different DNA sequences within this sample yield the same CDR3. The chain combines TRBV27 with TRBJ2-5; D is uncertain. This CDR3 is built from 13 residues. Germline assignment: CDR1 MNHEY and CDR2 SMNVEV (reference sequence). V was clipped by 3 bases and J by 1 base, with 6 bases between them. This CDR3 reads CASSLGSQETQYF. Written as DNA, the CDR3 is TGTGCCAGCAGTTTGGGGTCCCAAGAGACCCAGTACTTC.

The V call is TRBV23-1, the J call TRBJ2-3, with TRBD1 identical over 7 bases. Being an ORF, TRBV23-1 has a function that is uncertain. Unmatched junction bases numbered 7, after V lost 1 base and J lost 3 bases. The CDR3 extends over 16 amino acids. This CDR3 is CASSQLQGRGTDTQYF. The DNA of the CDR3 is TGCGCCAGCAGTCAATTACAGGGGCGAGGGACAGATACGCAGTATTTT.

Only one count was recorded for this clone. The V call is TRBV4-1, the J call TRBJ1-3, with D possibly TRBD1 on 5 matching bases. The V end was cut by 0 bases, the J end by 2 bases, with 11 bases between. The CDR3 length is 16 residues. CDR1 and CDR2 (germline): MGHRA, YSYEKL. CDR3 sequence reads: CASSQEWGVAGNTIYF. DNA of the CDR3: TGCGCCAGCAGCCAAGAATGGGGGGTTGCTGGAAACACCATATATTTT.

V gene TRBV4-1 combines with J gene TRBJ2-3; no clear D. This CDR3 is built from 16 residues. V gave up 4 bases and J gave up 2 bases, with 16 bases separating them. Germline-derived CDR1 and CDR2 are MGHRA and YSYEKL. The CDR3 protein is CASSLRDSFLTDTQYF. The CDR3 region has the DNA TGCGCCAGCAGCCTTCGCGACTCATTTCTCACAGATACGCAGTATTTT.

J is TRBJ1-1 and V is TRBV11-2; 10 positions match TRBD1. V dropped 5 bases and J dropped 5; count of bases not matched to a gene: 8. The CDR3 runs to 15 residues. Germline loops: CDR1 SGHAT, CDR2 FQNNGV. The CDR3 nucleotides read TGTGCCAGCAGCAACTGGAGGACAGGGGGGACTGAAGCTTTCTTT. Translating it yields CASSNWRTGGTEAFF.

The chain links TRBV27 to TRBJ2-3, with 8 positions matching TRBD2. CDR3 length: 17 amino acids. V was pared by 5 bases and J by 2 bases, with 12 bases of the junction left unmatched. Germline lookup yields CDR1 MNHEY and CDR2 SMNVEV (reference sequence). CDR3 bases: TGTGCCAGCAGTCCTTCGGGGGGGGAGAAGCTCACAGATACGCAGTATTTT. This translates into CASSPSGGEKLTDTQYF.

This sequence joins TRBV5-5 and TRBJ1-1; no definite D call. The CDR3 runs to 15 residues. V lost 3 bases to trimming and J lost 0 bases, with 12 bases between them. Per germline, CDR1 SGHKS and CDR2 YYEKEE (reference sequence). The CDR3 spells CASSSPWSMNTEAFF. The CDR3 DNA reads TGTGCCAGCAGCTCCCCGTGGAGTATGAACACTGAAGCTTTCTTT.

The gene calls are TRBV7-9 and TRBJ2-1; D is uncertain. Germline values: CDR1 SEHNR, CDR2 FQNEAQ (reference sequence). V was cut by 2 bases and J by 0 bases, with 14 bases left in between. There are 17 residues in the CDR3. CDR3 residues: CASSLPIGPSSYNEQFF. The DNA of the CDR3 is TGTGCCAGCAGCTTACCGATCGGCCCTAGCTCCTACAATGAGCAGTTCTTC.